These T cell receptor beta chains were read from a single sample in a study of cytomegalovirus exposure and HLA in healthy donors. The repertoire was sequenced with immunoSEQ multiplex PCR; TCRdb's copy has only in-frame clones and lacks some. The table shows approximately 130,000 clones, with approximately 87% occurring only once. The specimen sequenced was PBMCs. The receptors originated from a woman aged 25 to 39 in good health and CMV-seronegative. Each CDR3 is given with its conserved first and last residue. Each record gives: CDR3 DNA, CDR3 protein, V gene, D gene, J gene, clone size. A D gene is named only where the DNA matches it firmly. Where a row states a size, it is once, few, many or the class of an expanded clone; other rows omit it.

CDR3nt: TGTGCCAGCAGCCAGGAGACAGGGGCAAACTATGGCTACACCTTC
CDR3aa: CASSQETGANYGYTF
v_gene: TRBV7-6
d_gene: TRBD1
j_gene: TRBJ1-2
abundance: .

CDR3nt: TGTGCCAGCAGCGTAGGAGACTACTCGGGTTCACCCCTCCACTTT
CDR3aa: CASSVGDYSGSPLHF
v_gene: TRBV9
d_gene: .
j_gene: TRBJ1-6
abundance: few

CDR3nt: TGTGCCAGTAGTACCCGGATGAGGGAAAAGGACACTGAAGCTTTCTTT
CDR3aa: CASSTRMREKDTEAFF
v_gene: TRBV19
d_gene: .
j_gene: TRBJ1-1
abundance: .

CDR3nt: TGTGCCAGCAGCGTGGACAGAAACACCGGGGAGCTGTTTTTT
CDR3aa: CASSVDRNTGELFF
v_gene: TRBV2
d_gene: .
j_gene: TRBJ2-2
abundance: .

CDR3nt: TGCGCCAGCAGCGCCCTTACTAGGAGCTCCTACAATGAGCAGTTCTTC
CDR3aa: CASSALTRSSYNEQFF
v_gene: TRBV5-1
d_gene: .
j_gene: TRBJ2-1
abundance: .

CDR3nt: TGTGCCAGCAGGTCGCTACAGGGTCGGGTCACTGAAGCTTTCTTT
CDR3aa: CASRSLQGRVTEAFF
v_gene: TRBV27
d_gene: .
j_gene: TRBJ1-1
abundance: .

CDR3nt: TGTGCCAGCAGTAAAGGTGGAGCCTACGAGCAGTACTTC
CDR3aa: CASSKGGAYEQYF
v_gene: TRBV2
d_gene: .
j_gene: TRBJ2-7
abundance: .

CDR3nt: TGTGCCAGCAGTTTTCCCGACAGGCACTATAGGGGCTACGAGCAGTACTTC
CDR3aa: CASSFPDRHYRGYEQYF
v_gene: TRBV28
d_gene: .
j_gene: TRBJ2-7
abundance: .

CDR3nt: TGTGCCAGCAGCCTTAGCGGGGGGGCAGGCACCGGGGAGCTGTTTTTT
CDR3aa: CASSLSGGAGTGELFF
v_gene: TRBV5-5
d_gene: TRBD2
j_gene: TRBJ2-2
abundance: .

CDR3nt: TGTGCCAGCAGGCCGGGGACAGCGATGAACACCGGGGAGCTGTTTTTT
CDR3aa: CASRPGTAMNTGELFF
v_gene: TRBV28
d_gene: TRBD1
j_gene: TRBJ2-2
abundance: .

CDR3nt: TGTGCCAGCAGCTCTACAGGGAGCTCCTACAATGAGCAGTTCTTC
CDR3aa: CASSSTGSSYNEQFF
v_gene: TRBV7-3
d_gene: .
j_gene: TRBJ2-1
abundance: .

CDR3nt: TGTGCCAGCAGCCGGAGACAGGATAATTCACCCCTCCACTTT
CDR3aa: CASSRRQDNSPLHF
v_gene: TRBV7-2
d_gene: .
j_gene: TRBJ1-6
abundance: .

CDR3nt: TGTGCCAGCAGCCTTCACAGGGGATATGGCTACACCTTC
CDR3aa: CASSLHRGYGYTF
v_gene: TRBV7-9
d_gene: TRBD1
j_gene: TRBJ1-2
abundance: .

CDR3nt: TGTGCCAGCAGTGCTGGAGCGGGGGGAGCCGGGGATACGCAGTATTTT
CDR3aa: CASSAGAGGAGDTQYF
v_gene: TRBV6-4
d_gene: TRBD2
j_gene: TRBJ2-3
abundance: .

CDR3nt: TGTGCCAGCAGCTCAAGAGGGCTACCTACCGCCCACGAGCAGTACTTC
CDR3aa: CASSSRGLPTAHEQYF
v_gene: TRBV7-2
d_gene: .
j_gene: TRBJ2-7
abundance: .

CDR3nt: TGTGCCAGCAGCTTATTTCGAATAGGAGGACCCCATCTTTACGAGCAGTACTTC
CDR3aa: CASSLFRIGGPHLYEQYF
v_gene: TRBV11-2
d_gene: .
j_gene: TRBJ2-7
abundance: .

CDR3nt: TGTGCCAGTAGTATACGAAGGACAGGGGAAGGCTACACCTTC
CDR3aa: CASSIRRTGEGYTF
v_gene: TRBV19
d_gene: TRBD1
j_gene: TRBJ1-2
abundance: once

CDR3nt: TGTGCCAGCCAGGGGAGTTCACCCCTCCACTTT
CDR3aa: CASQGSSPLHF
v_gene: TRBV21-1
d_gene: .
j_gene: TRBJ1-6
abundance: .

CDR3nt: TGTGCCAGCAGCCGGACTAGCGGAAACACAGATACGCAGTATTTT
CDR3aa: CASSRTSGNTDTQYF
v_gene: TRBV7-2
d_gene: TRBD2
j_gene: TRBJ2-3
abundance: .

CDR3nt: TGTGCCAGCAGAAGAAGCGGGTCCTCTCCCAATGAGCAGTTCTTC
CDR3aa: CASRRSGSSPNEQFF
v_gene: TRBV5-4
d_gene: .
j_gene: TRBJ2-1
abundance: once

CDR3nt: TGTGCCAGCACCCCTAGCGGGGGACTTTACAATGAGCAGTTCTTC
CDR3aa: CASTPSGGLYNEQFF
v_gene: TRBV7-2
d_gene: TRBD2
j_gene: TRBJ2-1
abundance: few

CDR3nt: TGTGCCAGCAGCTTTATTTTAGCGGGGGTAGGCACAGATACGCAGTATTTT
CDR3aa: CASSFILAGVGTDTQYF
v_gene: TRBV12-1
d_gene: .
j_gene: TRBJ2-3
abundance: .

CDR3nt: TGTGCCAGCGCAGGACAGTACCAAGAGACCCAGTACTTC
CDR3aa: CASAGQYQETQYF
v_gene: TRBV2
d_gene: .
j_gene: TRBJ2-5
abundance: .

CDR3nt: TGCGCCAGCAGCCAAGATTGGCGAGCGGGGGCCCTCACTAGCACAGATACGCAGTATTTT
CDR3aa: CASSQDWRAGALTSTDTQYF
v_gene: TRBV4-3
d_gene: TRBD2
j_gene: TRBJ2-3
abundance: few

CDR3nt: TGTGCCAGCAGCTACAGGAATGGAAACACCATATATTTT
CDR3aa: CASSYRNGNTIYF
v_gene: TRBV28
d_gene: .
j_gene: TRBJ1-3
abundance: .

CDR3nt: TGTGCCACCAGCAGCCCGGGGCGGGACCAGTACTTC
CDR3aa: CATSSPGRDQYF
v_gene: TRBV15
d_gene: .
j_gene: TRBJ2-5
abundance: .

CDR3nt: TGTGCCAGCAGTTTAACAGGGGTGAGTTCACCCCTCCACTTT
CDR3aa: CASSLTGVSSPLHF
v_gene: TRBV27
d_gene: TRBD1
j_gene: TRBJ1-6
abundance: few

CDR3nt: TGTGCCATCAGTGCGGGATCGGGCACTGAAGCTTTCTTT
CDR3aa: CAISAGSGTEAFF
v_gene: TRBV10-3
d_gene: .
j_gene: TRBJ1-1
abundance: few

CDR3nt: TGTGCCAGCAGCTCCGGGACTAGCGGGGGGCAAACCTACGAGCAGTACTTC
CDR3aa: CASSSGTSGGQTYEQYF
v_gene: TRBV7-9
d_gene: TRBD2
j_gene: TRBJ2-7
abundance: .

CDR3nt: TGCAGCGTTGAGGGGCCGGACAACTACGAGCAGTACTTC
CDR3aa: CSVEGPDNYEQYF
v_gene: TRBV29-1
d_gene: .
j_gene: TRBJ2-7
abundance: .

CDR3nt: TGTGCCAGCAGTCAGCTTTGGACAGGGAACACTGAAGCTTTCTTT
CDR3aa: CASSQLWTGNTEAFF
v_gene: TRBV7-9
d_gene: TRBD1
j_gene: TRBJ1-1
abundance: once

CDR3nt: TGTGCCATCAGCCCCGGGACAGATACGCAGTATTTT
CDR3aa: CAISPGTDTQYF
v_gene: TRBV10-3
d_gene: .
j_gene: TRBJ2-3
abundance: .

CDR3nt: TGCAGCGTTGGTCAAGCGGGGGGACTCCAAGAGACCCAGTACTTC
CDR3aa: CSVGQAGGLQETQYF
v_gene: TRBV29-1
d_gene: TRBD2
j_gene: TRBJ2-5
abundance: once

CDR3nt: TGTGCCAGCAGTTTAAAGGGCCTAGACAGGGTAGTAGGGGAGACCCAGTACTTC
CDR3aa: CASSLKGLDRVVGETQYF
v_gene: TRBV27
d_gene: TRBD1
j_gene: TRBJ2-5
abundance: .

CDR3nt: TGTGCCAGCTCACTCGACAGGGGGCGCGGATACGAGCAGTACTTC
CDR3aa: CASSLDRGRGYEQYF
v_gene: TRBV18
d_gene: TRBD1
j_gene: TRBJ2-7
abundance: .

CDR3nt: TGTGCCAGCAGCGTAGACGAGTCAAACGGGGTTTATGGCTACACCTTC
CDR3aa: CASSVDESNGVYGYTF
v_gene: TRBV9
d_gene: .
j_gene: TRBJ1-2
abundance: .

CDR3nt: TGCGCCAGCAGCTTGCAGGGGTCCTCCTACGAGCAGTACTTC
CDR3aa: CASSLQGSSYEQYF
v_gene: TRBV5-1
d_gene: .
j_gene: TRBJ2-7
abundance: .

CDR3nt: TGCGCCAGCAGCCAAGGTCAAACATACAATGAGCAGTTCTTC
CDR3aa: CASSQGQTYNEQFF
v_gene: TRBV4-3
d_gene: .
j_gene: TRBJ2-1
abundance: .

CDR3nt: TGTGCCAGCAGCGTAGGAGACGGGGCAGGGGGCGAATTTAGTCAGCCCCAGCATTTT
CDR3aa: CASSVGDGAGGEFSQPQHF
v_gene: TRBV9
d_gene: TRBD1
j_gene: TRBJ1-5
abundance: few

CDR3nt: TGTGCCAGCAGCGTTTCGGTCGAGGGCTACGAGCAGTACTTC
CDR3aa: CASSVSVEGYEQYF
v_gene: TRBV9
d_gene: .
j_gene: TRBJ2-7
abundance: .

CDR3nt: TGTGCCAGCACCCGACAGGTGCCTCCCTACGAGCAGTACTTC
CDR3aa: CASTRQVPPYEQYF
v_gene: TRBV6-1
d_gene: .
j_gene: TRBJ2-7
abundance: .

CDR3nt: TGTGCCAGCAGTTCAGGGACAGGTAACATTCAGTACTTC
CDR3aa: CASSSGTGNIQYF
v_gene: TRBV28
d_gene: TRBD1
j_gene: TRBJ2-4
abundance: .

CDR3nt: TGTGCCAGCAGCCAAATAGCGGGAGTCTACAATGAGCAGTTCTTC
CDR3aa: CASSQIAGVYNEQFF
v_gene: TRBV7-2
d_gene: TRBD2
j_gene: TRBJ2-1
abundance: .

CDR3nt: TGCAGCGTTGAAGATCCCAGCGGCGGGGGGGCGGGAAGAGATACGCAGTATTTT
CDR3aa: CSVEDPSGGGAGRDTQYF
v_gene: TRBV29-1
d_gene: TRBD2
j_gene: TRBJ2-3
abundance: once

CDR3nt: TGTGCCAGCAGAAAGGGACAGGGGTTTTCACCCCTCCACTTT
CDR3aa: CASRKGQGFSPLHF
v_gene: TRBV6-6
d_gene: TRBD1
j_gene: TRBJ1-6
abundance: .